This entry lists 5 T cell receptor beta chains sequenced from one sample in a study of cytomegalovirus exposure and HLA in healthy donors. It was with 60 Vbeta and 13 Jbeta primers that the PCR ran. Profiled with immunoSEQ multiplex PCR; TCRdb holds only in-frame clones, not every one. The table lists roughly 100,000 clones, approximately 72% of them singletons. Specimen: PBMCs. Receptors originate from a man aged 30 to 39 in good health and CMV-seronegative.

The chain links TRBV27 to TRBJ2-3, with a tentative D call TRBD2 (6 bases). The CDR3 contains 16 residues. Germline V gives CDR1 MNHEY, CDR2 SMNVEV (reference sequence). The V gene lost 3 bases and the J gene lost 7 bases, with 20 bases spanning the gap. CDR3 nucleotides: TGTGCCAGCAGTTTGGGCGGCGGGATGGATAGAAATACGCAGTATTTT. As protein: CASSLGGGMDRNTQYF.

This chain connects TRBV5-1 to TRBJ1-2, with a tentative D call TRBD1 (5 bases). V lost 4 bases, J lost 6 bases, and 13 bases lay in between. The CDR3 length is 13 residues. Germline-derived CDR1 and CDR2 are SGHRS and YFSETQ. The CDR3 nucleotides read TGCGCCAGCAGCGGGGTATTAGGGGATGGCTACACCTTC. Its translation is CASSGVLGDGYTF. The whole variable domain, remainder taken from reference TRBV5-1 and TRBJ1-2, is KAGVTQTPRYLIKTRGQQVTLSCSPISGHRSVSWYQQTPGQGLQFLFEYFSETQRNKGNFPGRFSGRQFSNSRSEMNVSTLELGDSALYLCASSGVLGDGYTFGSGTRLTVV.

This clone was seen once. The CDR3 loop reads CASSLAGGNEQFF. In DNA form, the CDR3 reads TGTGCCAGCAGCTTAGCTGGGGGGAATGAGCAGTTCTTC. This chain links TRBV7-9 with TRBJ2-1, with D perhaps TRBD2 (6 bases). This CDR3 spans 13 amino acids. Germline CDR1 SEHNR, CDR2 FQNEAQ (reference sequence). Trimming removed 0 bases from V and 7 bases from J, with 7 bases in between.

The chain recombines TRBV12-5 with TRBJ1-1; D gene unclear. Trimming left V 5 bases short and J 7 bases short, with 11 bases between. Germline V gene data show CDR1 as LGHNT and CDR2 as FRNRAP. The CDR3 covers 12 residues. The DNA for the CDR3 is TGTGCTAGTGGTCCCCCGGGGTTTGAAGCTTTCTTT. This encodes CASGPPGFEAFF.

This clone was picked up a small number of times. This chain links TRBV28 with TRBJ1-1, with D uncertain. The V end lost 6 bases, the J end lost 3 bases, and 8 bases lay between the germline ends. This CDR3 has 12 residues. Germline loops: CDR1 MDHEN, CDR2 SYDVKM. Written as DNA, the CDR3 is TGTGCCAGCAGACAAGAGGACACTGAAGCTTTCTTT. This gives the protein CASRQEDTEAFF.